Listed below are T cell receptor beta chains from one sample, sequenced in a study of T cell responses to AZD1222 COVID-19 vaccine. Generated by immunoSEQ multiplex PCR, the TCRdb table keeps only in-frame clones and is missing some. The sample yields over 95,000 clones, about 90% seen once. The sequences come from peripheral blood, collected on day 0 of AZD1222 vaccination. These receptors originate from an adult in good health. Both conserved end residues are part of each CDR3. Fields, in order: J gene, V gene, clone size, CDR3 length, D gene, CDR3 DNA, CDR3 protein. D genes are given only for firm matches. Size is omitted from some rows. Given values are once, few, many or a class for expanded clones.

J: TRBJ1-6
V: TRBV4-1
size: NA
length: 15
D: NA
DNA: TGCGCCAGCAGCCAAGGTGAAGGGGCGAATTCACCCCTCCACTTT
CDR3: CASSQGEGANSPLHF

J: TRBJ2-3
V: TRBV4-3
size: NA
length: 13
D: NA
DNA: TGCGCCAGCAGCCAAGAGTGGGCGGATACGCAGTATTTT
CDR3: CASSQEWADTQYF

J: TRBJ1-2
V: TRBV9
size: NA
length: 14
D: NA
DNA: TGTGCCAGCAGCGTGGGGGGAGGGACCTATGGCTACACCTTC
CDR3: CASSVGGGTYGYTF

J: TRBJ2-1
V: TRBV5-1
size: NA
length: 16
D: NA
DNA: TGTGCCAGCAGCTTGGGTAGCGCGAGCTCCTACAATGAGCAGTTCTTC
CDR3: CASSLGSASSYNEQFF

J: TRBJ2-3
V: TRBV13
size: NA
length: 14
D: NA
DNA: TGTGCCAGCCTTGACACCCAAAAAGGGGATACGCAGTATTTT
CDR3: CASLDTQKGDTQYF

J: TRBJ1-4
V: TRBV5-1
size: NA
length: 16
D: NA
DNA: TGCGCCAGCAGCCTAAACAACATCGCAACTAATGAAAAACTGTTTTTT
CDR3: CASSLNNIATNEKLFF

J: TRBJ1-1
V: TRBV2
size: NA
length: 14
D: NA
DNA: TGTGCCAGCAGGCCTCGAAAAATCGACACTGAAGCTTTCTTT
CDR3: CASRPRKIDTEAFF

J: TRBJ1-2
V: TRBV7-2
size: NA
length: 15
D: NA
DNA: TGTGCCAGCAGCTTAGATCGAGGTTCCCCGGGTGGCTACACCTTC
CDR3: CASSLDRGSPGGYTF

J: TRBJ1-5
V: TRBV2
size: NA
length: 14
D: TRBD1
DNA: TGTGCCAGCAGCCGGGACAGGGGAAATCAGCCCCAGCATTTT
CDR3: CASSRDRGNQPQHF

J: TRBJ2-3
V: TRBV9
size: once
length: 16
D: TRBD2
DNA: TGTGCCAGCAGCGTAGCCCTGGGACTAGCATCAGATACGCAGTATTTT
CDR3: CASSVALGLASDTQYF

J: TRBJ1-4
V: TRBV6-5
size: NA
length: 13
D: TRBD1
DNA: TGTGCCAGCCAGGTCCAGGGGGCTGAAAAACTGTTTTTT
CDR3: CASQVQGAEKLFF